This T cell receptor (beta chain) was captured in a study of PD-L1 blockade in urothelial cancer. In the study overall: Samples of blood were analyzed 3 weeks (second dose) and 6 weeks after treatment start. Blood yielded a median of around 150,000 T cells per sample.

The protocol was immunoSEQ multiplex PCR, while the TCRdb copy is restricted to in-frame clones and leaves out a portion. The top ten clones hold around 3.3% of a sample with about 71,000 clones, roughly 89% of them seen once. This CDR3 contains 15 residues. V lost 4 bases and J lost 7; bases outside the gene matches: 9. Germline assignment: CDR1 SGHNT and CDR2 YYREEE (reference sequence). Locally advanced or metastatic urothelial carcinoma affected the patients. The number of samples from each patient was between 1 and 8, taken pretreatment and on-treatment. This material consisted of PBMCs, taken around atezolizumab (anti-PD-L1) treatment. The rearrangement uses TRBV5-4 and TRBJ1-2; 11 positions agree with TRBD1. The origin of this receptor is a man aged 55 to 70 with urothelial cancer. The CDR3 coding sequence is TGTGCCAGCAGCCGTGGGACAGGGGGGAATCCTGGCTACACCTTC. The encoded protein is CASSRGTGGNPGYTF.